The clone carrying this T cell receptor beta chain was detected a few times. Its antigen is currently unknown. All patients were mismatch repair deficient, assessed by either PCR or immunohistochemistry. The TCR-sequenced patients were a few responders to pembrolizumab. The protocol was immunoSEQ multiplex PCR, while the TCRdb copy is restricted to in-frame clones and leaves out a portion. The sample shows about 68,000 clones, around four fifths of them seen only once. The data stem from a study of PD-1 blockade in mismatch repair-deficient tumors. Study background: Patients had approximately 11 mismatch repair-deficient cancer types and were previously treated and progressing.

Broader study findings: After pembrolizumab, tumor-resident clones rose rapidly, then generally contracted before radiologic responses.

This receptor was obtained from an adult with mismatch repair-deficient cancer. The sample in question was peripheral blood, obtained 2 weeks after starting pembrolizumab.

The CDR3 DNA is TGTGCCTGGAGTGATGAGGGGGCCGTCTATGGCTACACCTTC. It translates to CAWSDEGAVYGYTF. The rearrangement uses TRBV30 and TRBJ1-2; 7 nucleotides agree with TRBD1. Per germline, CDR1 GTSNPN and CDR2 SVGIG (reference sequence). The CDR3 contains 14 residues. Trimming cost V 1 base and J 4 bases; bases outside gene matches: 6. Looking up the rest from reference TRBV30 and TRBJ1-2 gives the full variable domain: SQTIHQWPATLVQPVGSPLSLECTVEGTSNPNLYWYRQAAGRGLQLLFYSVGIGQISSEVPQNLSASRPQDRQFILSSKKLLLSDSGFYLCAWSDEGAVYGYTFGSGTRLTVV.